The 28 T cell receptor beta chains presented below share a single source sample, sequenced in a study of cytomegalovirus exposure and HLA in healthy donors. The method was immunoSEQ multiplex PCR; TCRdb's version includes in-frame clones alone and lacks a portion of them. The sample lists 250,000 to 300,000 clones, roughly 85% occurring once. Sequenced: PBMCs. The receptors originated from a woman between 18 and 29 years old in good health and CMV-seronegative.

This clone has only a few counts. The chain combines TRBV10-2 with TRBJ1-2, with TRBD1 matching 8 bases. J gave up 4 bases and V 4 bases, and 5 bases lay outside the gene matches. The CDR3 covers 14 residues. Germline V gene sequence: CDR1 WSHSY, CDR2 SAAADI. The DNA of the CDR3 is TGCGCCAGCAGTGGGTCAGGGGGCGGCTATGGCTACACCTTC. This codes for CASSGSGGGYGYTF.

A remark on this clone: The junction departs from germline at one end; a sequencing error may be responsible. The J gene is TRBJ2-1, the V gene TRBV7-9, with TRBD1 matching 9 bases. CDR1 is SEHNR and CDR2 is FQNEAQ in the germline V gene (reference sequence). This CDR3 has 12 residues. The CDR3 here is CASSWDRDRRLF. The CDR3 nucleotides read TGTGCCAGCAGCTGGGACAGGGACCGGAGGCTCTTC.

The CDR3 region has the DNA TGCGCCAGCAGCCAAGAAAGGGGCCTAGCCAAAAACATTCAGTACTTC. This encodes CASSQERGLAKNIQYF. The chain recombines TRBV4-1 with TRBJ2-4; D might be TRBD1 (5 bases). The CDR3 runs 16 residues. V was pared by 0 bases and J by 0 bases, with 9 bases between. Per germline, CDR1 MGHRA and CDR2 YSYEKL.

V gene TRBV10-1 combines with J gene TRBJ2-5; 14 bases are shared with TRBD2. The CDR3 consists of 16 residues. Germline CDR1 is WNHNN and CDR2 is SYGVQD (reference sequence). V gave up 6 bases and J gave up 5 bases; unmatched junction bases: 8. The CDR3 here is CASSSGLAGAGETQYF. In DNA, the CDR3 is TGCGCCAGCAGCTCGGGACTAGCGGGGGCCGGGGAGACCCAGTACTTC.

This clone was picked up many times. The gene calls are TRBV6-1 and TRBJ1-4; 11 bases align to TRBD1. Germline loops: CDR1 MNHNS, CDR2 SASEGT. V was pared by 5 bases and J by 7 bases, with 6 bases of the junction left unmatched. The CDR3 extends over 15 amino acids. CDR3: CASSIPGTGGEKLFF. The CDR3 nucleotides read TGTGCCAGCAGTATTCCCGGGACAGGGGGTGAAAAACTGTTTTTT.

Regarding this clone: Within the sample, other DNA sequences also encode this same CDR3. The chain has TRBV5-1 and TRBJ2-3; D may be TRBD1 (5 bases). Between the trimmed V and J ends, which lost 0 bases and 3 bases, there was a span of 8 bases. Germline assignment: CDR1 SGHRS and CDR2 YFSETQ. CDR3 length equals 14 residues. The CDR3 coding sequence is TGCGCCAGCAGCTTGGTCCCAGGGACAGATACGCAGTATTTT. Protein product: CASSLVPGTDTQYF.

DNA for the CDR3: TGTGCCAGCATAGTACTGAACACTGAAGCTTTCTTT. This gives the protein CASIVLNTEAFF. The genes are TRBV7-9 and TRBJ1-1; D is unresolved. Trimming removed 7 bases at V and 0 bases at J, with 6 bases between. CDR1 is SEHNR and CDR2 is FQNEAQ in the germline V gene (reference sequence). The CDR3 runs 12 residues.

The CDR3 is CASSPRQGANYGYTF. The CDR3, as DNA: TGTGCCAGCAGCCCCAGACAGGGGGCGAACTATGGCTACACCTTC. The chain uses TRBV7-2 and TRBJ1-2; 10 bases map to TRBD1. The CDR3 extends over 15 amino acids. The germline V gene has CDR1 SGHTA and CDR2 FQGNSA. Losses at the gene ends were 5 bases for V and 2 bases for J; bases not matched to a gene: 5.

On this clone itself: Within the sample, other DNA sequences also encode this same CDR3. The CDR3 DNA follows: TGTGCCAGCAGTCTTCAGGGAGAGCAGTTCTTC. This gives the protein CASSLQGEQFF. This chain links TRBV27 with TRBJ2-1; perhaps TRBD1 as D (5 bases). This CDR3 comprises 11 residues. Germline assignment: CDR1 MNHEY and CDR2 SMNVEV (reference sequence). The V end lost 5 bases, the J end lost 10 bases, and 9 bases lay between the germline ends.

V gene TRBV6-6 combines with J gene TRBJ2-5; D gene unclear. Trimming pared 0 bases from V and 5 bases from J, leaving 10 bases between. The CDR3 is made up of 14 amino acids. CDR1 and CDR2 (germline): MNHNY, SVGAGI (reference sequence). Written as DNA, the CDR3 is TGTGCCAGCAGTTACTCGGGCAATTCCGAGACCCAGTACTTC. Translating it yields CASSYSGNSETQYF.

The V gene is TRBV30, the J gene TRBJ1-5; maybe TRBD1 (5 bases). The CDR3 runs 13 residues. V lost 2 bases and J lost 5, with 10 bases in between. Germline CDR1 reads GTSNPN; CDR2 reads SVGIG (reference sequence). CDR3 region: CAWSRQGYQPQHF. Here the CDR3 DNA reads TGTGCCTGGAGTCGGCAGGGATATCAGCCCCAGCATTTT.

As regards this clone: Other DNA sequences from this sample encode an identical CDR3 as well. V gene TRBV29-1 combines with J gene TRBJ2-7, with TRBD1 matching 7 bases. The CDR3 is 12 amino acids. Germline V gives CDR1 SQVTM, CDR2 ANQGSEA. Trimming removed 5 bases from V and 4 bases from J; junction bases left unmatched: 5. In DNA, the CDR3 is TGCAGCGTTCCGACAGGGCCATACGAGCAGTACTTC. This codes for CSVPTGPYEQYF.

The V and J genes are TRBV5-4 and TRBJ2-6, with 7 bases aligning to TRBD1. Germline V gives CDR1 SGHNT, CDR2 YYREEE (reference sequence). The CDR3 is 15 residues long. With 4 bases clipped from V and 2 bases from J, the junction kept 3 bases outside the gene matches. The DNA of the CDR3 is TGTGCCAGCAGCCTTGGGACAGCTGGGGCCAACGTCCTGACTTTC. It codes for CASSLGTAGANVLTF.

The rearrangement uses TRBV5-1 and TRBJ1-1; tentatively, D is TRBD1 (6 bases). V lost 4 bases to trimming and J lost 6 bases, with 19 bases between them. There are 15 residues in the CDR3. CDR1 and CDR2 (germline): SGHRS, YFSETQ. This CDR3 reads CASSRNPTGLAEAFF. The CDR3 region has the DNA TGCGCCAGCAGCCGCAACCCGACAGGTCTGGCTGAAGCTTTCTTT.

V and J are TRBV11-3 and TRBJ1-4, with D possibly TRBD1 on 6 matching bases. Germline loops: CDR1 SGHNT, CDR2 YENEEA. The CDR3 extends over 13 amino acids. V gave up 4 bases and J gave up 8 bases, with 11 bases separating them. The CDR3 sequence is CASSSRGEEKLFF. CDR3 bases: TGTGCCAGCAGCTCCAGGGGTGAGGAAAAACTGTTTTTT.

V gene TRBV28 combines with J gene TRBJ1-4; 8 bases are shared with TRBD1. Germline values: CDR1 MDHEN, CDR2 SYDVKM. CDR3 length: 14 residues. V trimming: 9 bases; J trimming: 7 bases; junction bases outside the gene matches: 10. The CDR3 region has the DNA TGTGCCAGTACTTCAGGGGGCGCGGCTGAAAAACTGTTTTTT. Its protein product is CASTSGGAAEKLFF.

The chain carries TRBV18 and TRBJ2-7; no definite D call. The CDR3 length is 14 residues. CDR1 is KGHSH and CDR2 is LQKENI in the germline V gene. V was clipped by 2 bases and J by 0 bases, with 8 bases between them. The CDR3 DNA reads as TGTGCCAGCTCACCATCCCCCCGCTCCTACGAGCAGTACTTC. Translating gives CASSPSPRSYEQYF.

The CDR3: CASSSHIEVNTEAFF. The DNA of the CDR3 is TGTGCCAGCAGCTCTCACATCGAGGTGAACACTGAAGCTTTCTTT. This sequence joins TRBV7-9 and TRBJ1-1; D gene ambiguous. The CDR3 consists of 15 residues. Trimming took off 4 bases at V and 0 bases at J, with 12 bases between the two ends. Germline V gene data show CDR1 as SEHNR and CDR2 as FQNEAQ (reference sequence). The full variable domain, completed using reference TRBV7-9 and TRBJ1-1, is DTGVSQNPRHKITKRGQNVTFRCDPISEHNRLYWYRQTLGQGPEFLTYFQNEAQLEKSRLLSDRFSAERPKGSFSTLEIQRTEQGDSAMYLCASSSHIEVNTEAFFGQGTRLTVV.

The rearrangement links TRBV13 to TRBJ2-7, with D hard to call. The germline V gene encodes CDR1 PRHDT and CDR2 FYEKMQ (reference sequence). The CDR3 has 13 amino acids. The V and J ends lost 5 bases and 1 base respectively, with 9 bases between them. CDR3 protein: CASSVRRSYEQYF. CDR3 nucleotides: TGTGCCAGCAGCGTGCGGCGGTCCTACGAGCAGTACTTC.

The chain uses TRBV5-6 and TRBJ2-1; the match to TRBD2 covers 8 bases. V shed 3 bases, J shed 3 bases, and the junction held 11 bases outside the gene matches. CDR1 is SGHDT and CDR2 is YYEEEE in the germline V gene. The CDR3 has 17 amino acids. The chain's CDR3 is CASSSRVAGRLYNEQFF. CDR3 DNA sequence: TGTGCCAGCAGCTCCCGGGTAGCGGGGAGACTCTACAATGAGCAGTTCTTC.

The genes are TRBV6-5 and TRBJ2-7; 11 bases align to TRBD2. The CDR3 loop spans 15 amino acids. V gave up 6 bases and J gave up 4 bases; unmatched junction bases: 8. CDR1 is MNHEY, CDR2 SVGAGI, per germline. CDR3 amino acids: CASSLGGLADYEQYF. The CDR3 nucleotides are TGTGCCAGCAGCTTGGGGGGACTAGCGGATTACGAGCAGTACTTC.

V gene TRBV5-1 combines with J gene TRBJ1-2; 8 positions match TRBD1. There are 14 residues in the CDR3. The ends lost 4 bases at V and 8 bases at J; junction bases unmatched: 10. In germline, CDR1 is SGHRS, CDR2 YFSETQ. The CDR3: CASSLIQGGGGYTF. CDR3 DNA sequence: TGCGCCAGCAGCCTAATACAGGGGGGAGGCGGCTACACCTTC.

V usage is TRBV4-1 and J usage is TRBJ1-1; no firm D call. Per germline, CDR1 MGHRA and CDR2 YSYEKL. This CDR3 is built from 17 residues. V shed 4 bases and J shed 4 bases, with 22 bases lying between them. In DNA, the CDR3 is TGCGCCAGCAGCCCTACCGGGAGGGCGGGGTCATCCACTGAAGCTTTCTTT. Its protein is CASSPTGRAGSSTEAFF.

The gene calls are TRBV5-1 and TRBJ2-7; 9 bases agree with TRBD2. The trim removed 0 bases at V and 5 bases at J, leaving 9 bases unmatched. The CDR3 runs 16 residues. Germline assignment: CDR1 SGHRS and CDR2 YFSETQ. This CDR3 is CASSLAVGLAGHEQYF. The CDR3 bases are TGCGCCAGCAGCTTGGCCGTCGGGCTAGCGGGACACGAGCAGTACTTC.

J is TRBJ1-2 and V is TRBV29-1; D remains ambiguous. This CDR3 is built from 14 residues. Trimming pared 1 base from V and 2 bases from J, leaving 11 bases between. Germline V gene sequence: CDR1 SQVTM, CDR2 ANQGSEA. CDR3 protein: CSVEVPGRNYGYTF. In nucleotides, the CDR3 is TGCAGCGTTGAAGTCCCGGGAAGGAACTATGGCTACACCTTC.

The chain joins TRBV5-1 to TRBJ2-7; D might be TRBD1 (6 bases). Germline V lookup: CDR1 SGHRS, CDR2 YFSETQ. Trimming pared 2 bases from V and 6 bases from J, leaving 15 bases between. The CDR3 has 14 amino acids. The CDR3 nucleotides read TGCGCCAGCAGCTTAGAGGGGACATTCGGCGAGCAGTACTTC. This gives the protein CASSLEGTFGEQYF.

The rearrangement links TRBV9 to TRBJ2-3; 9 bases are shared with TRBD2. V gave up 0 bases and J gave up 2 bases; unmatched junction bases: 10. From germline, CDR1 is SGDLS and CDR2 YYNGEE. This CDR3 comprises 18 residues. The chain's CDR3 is CASSVATSSSGNTDTQYF. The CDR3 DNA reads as TGTGCCAGCAGCGTAGCTACCTCGTCTAGCGGGAACACAGATACGCAGTATTTT.

Here the CDR3 reads CASNERGSQDYEQYF. CDR3 DNA sequence: TGTGCCAGCAACGAAAGGGGGTCGCAGGACTACGAGCAGTACTTC. V usage is TRBV21-1 and J usage is TRBJ2-7; no check of the table's D call, TRBD1, against the DNA was made. TRBV21-1 is given as a pseudogene. This CDR3 is 15 amino acids long.